The clone carrying this TCR beta chain was counted between two and nine times. Its antigen remains unidentified. Trimming left V 6 bases short and J 5 bases short, with 13 bases between. CDR3 length: 13 amino acids. Sample barcodes and UMIs were carried by the TCR alpha and TCR beta cDNA libraries that 5'RACE generated with constant-segment primers. MiXCR, applied by TCRdb to the 5' RACE reads, yields one record per CDR3 protein. The table lists tens of thousands of distinct CDR3 sequences, roughly 25% of them singletons. This entry belongs to a study of T-cell memory formation after mild COVID-19. Findings and caveats of the study: There was a balanced CD4/CD8 profile in clones contracting day 15 to 85, and later expanders leaned CD4+. Contracting CD4+ clones lay largely in CM and EM, with CD8+ ones residing in EMRA.

The sample taken for sequencing was PBMCs or a T cell subset sorted from them (not recorded which). The sequence derives from a man between 18 and 29 years old who had mild COVID-19 (a few samples of this study predate the infection). Cell type and time point are not known. V and J are TRBV12-3 or TRBV12-4 and TRBJ2-5; D is possibly TRBD2 (5 bases). The CDR3 DNA reads as TGTGCCAGCAGCCCCTGGGAGAGGGAGACCCAGTACTTC. It codes for CASSPWERETQYF.